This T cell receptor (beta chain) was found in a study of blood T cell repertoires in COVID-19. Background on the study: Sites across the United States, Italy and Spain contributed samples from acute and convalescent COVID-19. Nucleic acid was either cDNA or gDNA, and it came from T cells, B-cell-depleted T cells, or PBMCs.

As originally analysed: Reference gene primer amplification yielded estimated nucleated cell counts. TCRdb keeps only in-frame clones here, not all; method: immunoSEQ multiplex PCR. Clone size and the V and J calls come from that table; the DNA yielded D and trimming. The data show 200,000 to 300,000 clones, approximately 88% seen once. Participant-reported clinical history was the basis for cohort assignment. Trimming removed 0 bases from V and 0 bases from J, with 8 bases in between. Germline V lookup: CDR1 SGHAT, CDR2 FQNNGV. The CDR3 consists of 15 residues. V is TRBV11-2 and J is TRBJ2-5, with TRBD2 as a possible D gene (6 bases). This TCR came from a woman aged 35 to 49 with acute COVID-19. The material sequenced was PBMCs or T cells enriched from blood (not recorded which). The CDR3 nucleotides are TGTGCCAGCAGCTTAGAGGGAGGTAACCAAGAGACCCAGTACTTC. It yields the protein CASSLEGGNQETQYF.